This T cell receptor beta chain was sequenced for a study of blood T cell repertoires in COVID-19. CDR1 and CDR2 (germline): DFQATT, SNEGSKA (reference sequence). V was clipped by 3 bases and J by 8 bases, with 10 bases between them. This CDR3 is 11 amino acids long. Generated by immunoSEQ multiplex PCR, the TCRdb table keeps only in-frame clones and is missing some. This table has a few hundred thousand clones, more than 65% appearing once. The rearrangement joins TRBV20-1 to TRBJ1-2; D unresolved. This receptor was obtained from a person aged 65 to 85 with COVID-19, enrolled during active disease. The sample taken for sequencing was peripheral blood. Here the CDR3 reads CSASAGIGYTF. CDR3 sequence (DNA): TGCAGTGCTAGTGCGGGGATCGGCTACACCTTC.